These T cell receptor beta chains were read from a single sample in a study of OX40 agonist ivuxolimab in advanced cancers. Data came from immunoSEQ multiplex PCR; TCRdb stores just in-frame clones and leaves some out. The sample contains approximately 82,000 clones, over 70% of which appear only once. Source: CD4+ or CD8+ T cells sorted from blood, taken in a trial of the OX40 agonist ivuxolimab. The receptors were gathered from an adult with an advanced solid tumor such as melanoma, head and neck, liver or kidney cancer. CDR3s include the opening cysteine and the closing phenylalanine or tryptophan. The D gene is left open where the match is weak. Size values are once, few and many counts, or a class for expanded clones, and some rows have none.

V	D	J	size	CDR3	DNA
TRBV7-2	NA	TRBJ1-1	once	CASSRDSYTEAFF	TGTGCCAGCAGCCGAGACAGTTACACTGAAGCTTTCTTT
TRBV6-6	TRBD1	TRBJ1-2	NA	CASSPDRDRSGYTF	TGTGCCAGCAGCCCAGACCGGGACAGGAGTGGCTACACCTTC
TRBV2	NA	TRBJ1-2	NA	CASSTEYDGYTF	TGTGCCAGCAGTACAGAGTATGATGGCTACACCTTC
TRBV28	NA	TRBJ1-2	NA	CASTSGGLDYGYTF	TGTGCCAGCACCTCTGGGGGTCTAGACTATGGCTACACCTTC
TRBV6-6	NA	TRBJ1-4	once	CASSPSQKLFF	TGTGCCAGCAGTCCCTCACAAAAACTGTTTTTT
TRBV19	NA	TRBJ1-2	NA	CASSTTSGRGRDYTF	TGTGCCAGTAGTACAACAAGCGGGCGCGGGAGGGACTACACCTTC
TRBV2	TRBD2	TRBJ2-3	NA	CASSEEWTSGRTDTQYF	TGTGCCAGCAGTGAAGAGTGGACTAGCGGGAGGACAGATACGCAGTATTTT
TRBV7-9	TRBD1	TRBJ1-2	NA	CASSRTGEGYYGYTF	TGTGCCAGCAGCCGTACAGGGGAAGGGTACTATGGCTACACCTTC
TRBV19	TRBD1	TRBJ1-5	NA	CASSPGQGGPQHF	TGTGCCAGTAGTCCAGGACAGGGGGGACCCCAGCATTTT
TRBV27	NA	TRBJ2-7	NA	CASSLSAGAPLEQYF	TGTGCCAGCAGTTTATCGGCGGGGGCCCCTTTAGAGCAGTACTTC
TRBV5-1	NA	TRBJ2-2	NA	CASRTGTPNTGELFF	TGCGCCAGCAGGACCGGGACCCCGAACACCGGGGAGCTGTTTTTT
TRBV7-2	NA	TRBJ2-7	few	CASSLNPYEQYF	TGTGCCAGCAGCTTAAACCCCTACGAGCAGTACTTC
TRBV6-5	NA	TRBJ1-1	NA	CASSFRGVGNTEAFF	TGTGCCAGCAGTTTTAGAGGCGTTGGGAACACTGAAGCTTTCTTT
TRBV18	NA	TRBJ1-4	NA	CASSPRVNEKLFF	TGTGCCAGCTCACCACGCGTTAATGAAAAACTGTTTTTT
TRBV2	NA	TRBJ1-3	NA	CASSEVKGSGNTIYF	TGTGCCAGCAGTGAAGTTAAGGGCTCTGGAAACACCATATATTTT
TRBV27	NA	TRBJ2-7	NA	CASSLRATLEQYF	TGTGCCAGCAGCCTTCGGGCAACGTTGGAGCAGTACTTC
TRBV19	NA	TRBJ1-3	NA	CASITLSGNTIYF	TGTGCCAGTATCACACTCTCTGGAAACACCATATATTTT
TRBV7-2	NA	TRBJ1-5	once	CASSFDGSNQPQHF	TGTGCCAGCAGCTTTGACGGGAGCAATCAGCCCCAGCATTTT
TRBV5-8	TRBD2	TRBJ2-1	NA	CASSLELAGYNEQFF	TGTGCCAGCAGCTTGGAACTAGCGGGTTACAATGAGCAGTTCTTC
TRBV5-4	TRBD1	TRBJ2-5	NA	CASSWDRGETQYF	TGTGCCAGCAGCTGGGACAGGGGAGAGACCCAGTACTTC
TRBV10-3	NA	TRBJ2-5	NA	CAISESTRKETQYF	TGTGCCATCAGTGAGTCAACGAGGAAGGAGACCCAGTACTTC